Sequencing of this T cell receptor (beta chain) was carried out in a study of T-cell reconstitution after alpha-beta-depleted transplantation in children. This sample's TCRbeta library carried unique molecular identifier barcodes. TCRdb redid the calling of the PCR reads with MiXCR, one entry per CDR3 protein. Of over 300,000 distinct CDR3 sequences listed, around a tenth are singletons. There are a few counts of this clonotype. Unmatched junction bases numbered 9, after V lost 5 bases and J lost 4 bases. Germline CDR1 LNHNV, CDR2 YYDKDF (reference sequence). This CDR3 is built from 15 residues. The genes are TRBV15 and TRBJ2-7; TRBD2 matches at 9 bases. The clonotype was recovered from a human donor who donated a stem cell graft to a child with acute lymphoblastic leukemia. The source was PBMCs from the stem cell graft donor, collected from the stem cell graft. CDR3 coding DNA: TGTGCCACCAGCGGAGTGATAGCGGGAGCGTACGAGCAGTACTTC. Amino acid sequence: CATSGVIAGAYEQYF.